This T cell receptor (beta chain) was identified in a study of T cell repertoires in cytomegalovirus infection. TCRdb re-called the reads with MiXCR, one entry per CDR3 protein. Found here are nearly 650,000 distinct CDR3 sequences, roughly 26% of them singletons; the top ten hold 8%. This clonotype was found many times. Trimming took off 4 bases at V and 3 bases at J, with 13 bases between the two ends. The CDR3 runs to 15 residues. Germline V gene data show CDR1 as SEHNR and CDR2 as FQNEAQ (reference sequence). This chain connects TRBV7-9 to TRBJ2-1, with a possible D match to TRBD2 (6 bases). Material for sequencing was CD8+ T cells from PBMCs. The receptor was isolated from a human donor in good health (CMV status not recorded). Some clones in this sample may be carry-over from other donors' samples. In DNA, the CDR3 is TGTGCCAGCAGCTCATTAGTGGGGGGCTACAATGAGCAGTTCTTC. It encodes CASSSLVGGYNEQFF.